These T cell receptor beta chains were read from a single sample in a study of shared clonotypes between healthy human individuals. Assay used: immunoSEQ multiplex PCR; TCRdb lists only in-frame clones, some missing. The data contain about 990,000 clones, around 78% of them seen just once; the ten biggest clones take up 0.61%. Source material: memory CD4+ T cells from PBMCs. The receptors were gathered from a man in his late teens or twenties in good health. Some clones in this sample may be carry-over from other donors' samples. Both conserved end residues are part of each CDR3. The D gene is left open where the match is weak. Clone sizes are given selectively: once, few, many, or a class where the clone is expanded.

clone size | J gene | V gene | D gene | CDR3 protein | CDR3 DNA
few | TRBJ2-7 | TRBV7-2 | - | CASSLWRQGKQYF | TGTGCCAGCAGCTTATGGAGGCAGGGCAAGCAGTACTTC
- | TRBJ1-5 | TRBV6-6 | - | CASRQDQPQHF | TGTGCCAGCAGACAGGATCAGCCCCAGCATTTT
once | TRBJ2-7 | TRBV5-4 | - | CASSLGIWSPYEQYF | TGTGCCAGCAGCTTAGGGATTTGGTCGCCCTACGAGCAGTACTTC
- | TRBJ2-7 | TRBV29-1 | - | CSVEQNYEQYF | TGCAGCGTTGAGCAAAACTACGAGCAGTACTTC
- | TRBJ2-1 | TRBV5-1 | TRBD2 | CASNRGGTSSYNEQFF | TGCGCCAGCAACCGGGGTGGGACTAGCTCATACAATGAGCAGTTCTTC
- | TRBJ2-1 | TRBV29-1 | TRBD2 | CSVEDPTSGTSQFF | TGCAGCGTTGAAGATCCGACTAGCGGGACAAGCCAGTTCTTC
few | TRBJ2-3 | TRBV29-1 | - | CSVPMLADTQYF | TGCAGCGTACCAATGCTGGCAGATACGCAGTATTTT
- | TRBJ2-7 | TRBV28 | TRBD2 | CARRLAGGMTYEQYF | TGTGCCAGACGACTAGCGGGAGGGATGACCTACGAGCAGTACTTC
- | TRBJ2-2 | TRBV6-6 | TRBD2 | CASSRTSGSDTGELFF | TGTGCCAGCAGTCGGACTAGCGGGAGCGACACCGGGGAGCTGTTTTTT
- | TRBJ1-2 | TRBV28 | - | CASSLLRDPPGGYTF | TGTGCCAGCAGTTTACTCAGGGACCCCCCTGGGGGCTACACCTTC
- | TRBJ2-7 | TRBV5-1 | - | CASTDSYEQYF | TGCGCCAGCACCGACTCCTACGAGCAGTACTTC
- | TRBJ1-1 | TRBV11-2 | - | CASSPRWTGNTEAFF | TGTGCCAGCAGCCCTAGATGGACGGGGAACACTGAAGCTTTCTTT
- | TRBJ1-4 | TRBV30 | - | CAWSSRAKNEKLFF | TGTGCCTGGAGTTCCCGGGCGAAAAATGAAAAACTGTTTTTT
- | TRBJ1-6 | TRBV18 | - | CASSPKGPWVPGDSPLHF | TGTGCCAGCTCACCAAAGGGGCCTTGGGTTCCTGGGGATTCACCCCTCCACTTT